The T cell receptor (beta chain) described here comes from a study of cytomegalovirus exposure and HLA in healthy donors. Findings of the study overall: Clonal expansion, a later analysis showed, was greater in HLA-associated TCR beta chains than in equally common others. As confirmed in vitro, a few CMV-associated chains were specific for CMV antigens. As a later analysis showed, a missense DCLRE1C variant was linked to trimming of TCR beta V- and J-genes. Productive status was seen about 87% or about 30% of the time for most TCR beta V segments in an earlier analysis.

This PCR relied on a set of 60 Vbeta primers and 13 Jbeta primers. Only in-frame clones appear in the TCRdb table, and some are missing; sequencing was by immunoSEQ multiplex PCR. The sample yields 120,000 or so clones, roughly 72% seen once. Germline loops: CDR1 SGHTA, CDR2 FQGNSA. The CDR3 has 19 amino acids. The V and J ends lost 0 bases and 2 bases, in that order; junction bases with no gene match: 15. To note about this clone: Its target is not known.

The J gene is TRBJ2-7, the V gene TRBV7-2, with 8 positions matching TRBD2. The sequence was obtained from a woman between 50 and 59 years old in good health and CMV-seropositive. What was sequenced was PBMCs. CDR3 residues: CASSLALLRGAGVAYEQYF. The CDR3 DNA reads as TGTGCCAGCAGCTTAGCCCTCCTCCGGGGAGCGGGGGTCGCCTACGAGCAGTACTTC.